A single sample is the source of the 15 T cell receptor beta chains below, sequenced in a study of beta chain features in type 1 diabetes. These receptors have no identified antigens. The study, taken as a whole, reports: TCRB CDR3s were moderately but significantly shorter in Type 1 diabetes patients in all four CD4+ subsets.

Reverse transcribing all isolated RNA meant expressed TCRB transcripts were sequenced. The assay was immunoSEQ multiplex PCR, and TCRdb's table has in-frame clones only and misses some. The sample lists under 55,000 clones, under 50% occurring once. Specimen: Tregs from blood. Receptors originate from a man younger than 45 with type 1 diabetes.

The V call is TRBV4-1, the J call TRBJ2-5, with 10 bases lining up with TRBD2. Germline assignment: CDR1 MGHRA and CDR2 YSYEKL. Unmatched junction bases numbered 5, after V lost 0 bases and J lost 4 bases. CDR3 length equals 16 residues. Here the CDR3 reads CASSQEWLAGAETQYF. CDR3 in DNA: TGCGCCAGCAGCCAAGAATGGCTAGCGGGGGCAGAGACCCAGTACTTC.

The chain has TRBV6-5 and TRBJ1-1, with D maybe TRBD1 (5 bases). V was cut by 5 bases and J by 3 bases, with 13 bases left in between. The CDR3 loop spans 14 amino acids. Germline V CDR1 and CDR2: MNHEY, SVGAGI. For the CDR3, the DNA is TGTGCCAGCAGTCTCCGGGGGGGGTACACTGAAGCTTTCTTT. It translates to CASSLRGGYTEAFF.

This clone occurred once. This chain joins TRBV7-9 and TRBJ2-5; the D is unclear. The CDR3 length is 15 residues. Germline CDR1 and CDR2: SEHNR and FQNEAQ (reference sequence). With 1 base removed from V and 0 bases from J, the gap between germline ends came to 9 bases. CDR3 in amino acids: CASSLGQTYQETQYF. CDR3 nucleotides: TGTGCCAGCAGCTTAGGACAAACGTACCAAGAGACCCAGTACTTC.

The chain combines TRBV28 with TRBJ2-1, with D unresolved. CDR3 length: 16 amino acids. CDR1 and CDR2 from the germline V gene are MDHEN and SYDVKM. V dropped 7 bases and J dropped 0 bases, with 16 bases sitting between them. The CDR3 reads CASTFNRGPSYNEQFF. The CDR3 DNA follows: TGTGCCAGCACTTTTAATCGAGGTCCCTCCTACAATGAGCAGTTCTTC.

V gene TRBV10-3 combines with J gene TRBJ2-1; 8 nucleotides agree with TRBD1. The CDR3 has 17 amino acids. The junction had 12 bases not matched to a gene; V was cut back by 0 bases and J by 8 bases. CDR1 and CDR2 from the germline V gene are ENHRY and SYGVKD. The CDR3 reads CAISESIAQGARDEQFF. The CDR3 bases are TGTGCCATCAGTGAGTCGATCGCTCAGGGGGCTAGGGATGAGCAGTTCTTC.

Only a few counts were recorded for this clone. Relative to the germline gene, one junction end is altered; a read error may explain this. The CDR3 nucleotides are TGTGCCAGCAGGCTAGCGGGAGGATCCTCCAATGAGCAGTTCTTC. The encoded protein is CASRLAGGSSNEQFF. The rearrangement links TRBV11-1 to TRBJ2-1, with 11 bases lining up with TRBD2. Germline CDR1 is SGHAT and CDR2 is FQDESV (reference sequence). The length of the CDR3 is 15 residues.

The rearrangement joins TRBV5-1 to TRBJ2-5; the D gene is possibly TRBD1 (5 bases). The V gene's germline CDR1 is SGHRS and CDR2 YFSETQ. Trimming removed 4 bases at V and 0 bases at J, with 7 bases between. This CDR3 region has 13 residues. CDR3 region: CASSRGNQETQYF. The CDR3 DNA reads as TGCGCCAGCAGCAGGGGCAACCAAGAGACCCAGTACTTC.

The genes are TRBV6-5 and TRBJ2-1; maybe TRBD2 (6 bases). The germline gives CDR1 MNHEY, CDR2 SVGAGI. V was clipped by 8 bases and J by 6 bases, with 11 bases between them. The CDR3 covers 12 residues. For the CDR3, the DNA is TGTGCCAGCGGTAGACTAGGCAATGAGCAGTTCTTC. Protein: CASGRLGNEQFF.

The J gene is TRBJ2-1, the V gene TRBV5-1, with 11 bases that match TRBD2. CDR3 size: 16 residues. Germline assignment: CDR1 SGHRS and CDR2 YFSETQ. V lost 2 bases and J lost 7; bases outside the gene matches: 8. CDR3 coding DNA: TGCGCCAGCAGCTTTTCGACTAGCGGGAAAATAAATGAGCAGTTCTTC. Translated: CASSFSTSGKINEQFF.

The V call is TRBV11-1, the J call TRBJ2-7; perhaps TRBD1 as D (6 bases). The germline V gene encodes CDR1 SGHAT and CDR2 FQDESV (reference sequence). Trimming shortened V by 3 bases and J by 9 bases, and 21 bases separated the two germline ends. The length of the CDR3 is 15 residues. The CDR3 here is CASSLSRDRQVGQYF. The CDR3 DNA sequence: TGTGCCAGCAGCTTGTCTCGAGACAGGCAAGTCGGGCAGTACTTC.

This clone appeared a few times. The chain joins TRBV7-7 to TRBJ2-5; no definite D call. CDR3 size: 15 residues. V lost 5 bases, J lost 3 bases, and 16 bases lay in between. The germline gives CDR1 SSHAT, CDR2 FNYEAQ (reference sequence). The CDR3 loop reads CASSPRPSEEETQYF. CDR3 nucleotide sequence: TGTGCCAGCAGCCCCCGACCCTCCGAGGAAGAGACCCAGTACTTC.

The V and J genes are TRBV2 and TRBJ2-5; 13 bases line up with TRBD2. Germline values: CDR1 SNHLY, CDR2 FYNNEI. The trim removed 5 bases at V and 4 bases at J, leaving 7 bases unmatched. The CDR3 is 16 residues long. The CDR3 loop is CASSPWTSGSIETQYF. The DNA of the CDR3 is TGTGCCAGCAGTCCCTGGACTAGCGGGAGTATAGAGACCCAGTACTTC.

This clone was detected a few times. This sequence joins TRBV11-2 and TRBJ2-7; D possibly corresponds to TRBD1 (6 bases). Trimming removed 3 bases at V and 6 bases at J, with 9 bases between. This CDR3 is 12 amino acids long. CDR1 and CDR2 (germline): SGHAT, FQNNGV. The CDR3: CASSFQGLEQYF. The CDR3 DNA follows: TGTGCCAGCAGCTTCCAGGGGCTCGAGCAGTACTTC.

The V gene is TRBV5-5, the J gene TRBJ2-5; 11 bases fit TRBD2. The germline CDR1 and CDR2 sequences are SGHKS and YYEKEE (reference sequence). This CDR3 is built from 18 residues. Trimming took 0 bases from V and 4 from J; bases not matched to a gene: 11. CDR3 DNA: TGTGCCAGCAGCTTGGGTTTTATAACTAGCGGGAGAGGAGAGACCCAGTACTTC. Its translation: CASSLGFITSGRGETQYF.

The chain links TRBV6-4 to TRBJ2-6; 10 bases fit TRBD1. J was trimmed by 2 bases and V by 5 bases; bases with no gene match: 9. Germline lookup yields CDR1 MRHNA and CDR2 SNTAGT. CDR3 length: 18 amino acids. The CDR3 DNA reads TGTGCCAGCAGTAAACCGGGACAGGGGAGGCCTGGGGCCAACGTCCTGACTTTC. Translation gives CASSKPGQGRPGANVLTF.